A selection of T cell receptor beta chains follows, all from one sample in a study of OX40 agonist ivuxolimab in advanced cancers. Assay used: immunoSEQ multiplex PCR; TCRdb lists only in-frame clones, some missing. The table includes 65,000 to 90,000 clones, about nine tenths detected once. This sample comprised CD4+ or CD8+ T cells sorted from blood, obtained in a trial of the OX40 agonist ivuxolimab. These receptors all come from an adult with an advanced solid tumor such as melanoma, head and neck, liver or kidney cancer. Both conserved end residues are part of each CDR3. A D gene is named only where the DNA matches it firmly. Clone size, where shown, is once, few, many, or a class for clones that have expanded.

>few|TRBD1|TRBJ1-2|TRBV27
TGTGCCAGCAGTTCGCGGACAGGGGTTCGCTATGGCTACACCTTC
CASSSRTGVRYGYTF
>.|.|TRBJ2-5|TRBV11-1
TGTGCCAGCAGCTTAGCCAGGGGCCTGAGCCGGGAGACCCAGTACTTC
CASSLARGLSRETQYF
>.|TRBD1|TRBJ2-7|TRBV6-1
TGTGCCAGCAGTGACAGTACAGGGGCTCCTACCTACGAGCAGTACTTC
CASSDSTGAPTYEQYF
>.|.|TRBJ2-2|TRBV7-2
TGTGCCAGCAGCTGGGCGGACACCGGGGAGCTGTTTTTT
CASSWADTGELFF
>once|.|TRBJ1-5|TRBV7-8
TGTGCCACCCAGGCGGGGAATAGCAATCAGCCCCAGCATTTT
CATQAGNSNQPQHF
>.|TRBD1|TRBJ1-1|TRBV18
TGTGCCAGCTTGTCGGGACAGGGGTACACTGAAGCTTTCTTT
CASLSGQGYTEAFF
>.|.|TRBJ1-5|TRBV19
TGTGCCAGTAGTATAGCGGGGGCTCGCCAGCCCCAGCATTTT
CASSIAGARQPQHF
>.|.|TRBJ1-2|TRBV25-1
TGTGCCAGCAGTGATCGCGGAGGGCTGGGGAACTATGGCTACACCTTC
CASSDRGGLGNYGYTF
>.|.|TRBJ2-3|TRBV5-1
TGCGCCAGCAAGAAGGAAAGGGGGGCAGATACGCAGTATTTT
CASKKERGADTQYF
>once|TRBD1|TRBJ2-2|TRBV7-3
TGTGCCAGCAGCTCTCCCCCCCCCGGGACAGGGGGGGGCGGGGAGCTGTTTTTT
CASSSPPPGTGGGGELFF
>.|TRBD1|TRBJ1-1|TRBV18
TGTGCCAGCTCACCTCGGACAGGGCTAATGGCTGAAGCTTTCTTT
CASSPRTGLMAEAFF
>.|TRBD2|TRBJ2-1|TRBV4-2
TGTGCCAGCAGCCGCTCCGGGACTAGCGGGGACAATGAGCAGTTCTTC
CASSRSGTSGDNEQFF
>.|.|TRBJ2-7|TRBV6-5
TGTGCCAGCAGAGGAGAGGACGAGCAGTACTTC
CASRGEDEQYF
>.|.|TRBJ1-1|TRBV15
TGTGCCACCAGCAGTCACTCCGGGCTGGCCGCTGAAGCTTTCTTT
CATSSHSGLAAEAFF
>.|.|TRBJ2-5|TRBV6-1
TGTGCCAGCAGTGAAGCGGGGAGCGCCGGGGGAGAGACCCAGTACTTC
CASSEAGSAGGETQYF
>.|.|TRBJ2-2|TRBV11-2
TGTGCCAGCAGCTTAGATCGGACAGTGAACACCGGGGAGCTGTTTTTT
CASSLDRTVNTGELFF
>.|TRBD2|TRBJ2-7|TRBV19
TGTGCCAGTACAAACGCGCCCAGCGGGAGAAGGTTCGAGCAGTACTTC
CASTNAPSGRRFEQYF
>once|.|TRBJ2-1|TRBV10-3
TGTGCCATCAGTGGGGCTAGTGGAACGGCCAATGAGCAGTTCTTC
CAISGASGTANEQFF
>few|TRBD2|TRBJ2-4|TRBV28
TGTGCCAGCAGAGATAATAGCGGGGGAGCCAAAAACATTCAGTACTTC
CASRDNSGGAKNIQYF
>.|.|TRBJ2-3|TRBV5-1
TGCGCCAGCAGGGCTGTGCCTAGCACAGATACGCAGTATTTT
CASRAVPSTDTQYF
>.|.|TRBJ1-3|TRBV30
TGTGCCTGGGATCCTTCACAGGGACACACCATATATTTT
CAWDPSQGHTIYF
>.|.|TRBJ2-7|TRBV4-1
TGCGCCAGCAGCCACCCCGCAGGTCGGACCTACGAGCAGTACTTC
CASSHPAGRTYEQYF
>.|.|TRBJ1-3|TRBV2
TGTGCCAGCAAGCAGGGGACAAACACCATATATTTT
CASKQGTNTIYF
>.|TRBD1|TRBJ1-3|TRBV9
TGTGCCAGCAGCGTAGGACAGGGTGTGTCAGGAAACACCATATATTTT
CASSVGQGVSGNTIYF
>.|TRBD2|TRBJ2-7|TRBV5-6
TGTGCCAGCAGCCCGGGACTAGCGCGCGAGCAGTACTTC
CASSPGLAREQYF
>.|TRBD1|TRBJ1-5|TRBV2
TGTGCCAGCGCCCATGGGAGCGGGACAGGGGCACAGCCCCAGCATTTT
CASAHGSGTGAQPQHF
>once|.|TRBJ1-1|TRBV11-2
TGTGCCAGCAGCTCAGGTGGAGGCACTGAAGCTTTCTTT
CASSSGGGTEAFF